This T cell receptor beta chain emerged from a study of T cell responses to AZD1222 COVID-19 vaccine (dated by TCRdb to the early 2020s). About the investigation overall: AZD1222 recipients with second doses at about 4 weeks or about 12 weeks were pooled, because spike-specific TCR depth and breadth did not differ between schedules. A total of under 250 trial participants underwent TCR sequencing, of whom approximately 200 had received two doses of AZD1222 and around 25 had received two doses of the MenACWY control vaccine. Trial participants were enrolled into age subgroups of 18-55, 56-69 and 70-plus years, which contained 148, 28 and 57 TCR-sequenced participants, respectively.

General conclusions and limits of the study: Nearly half of unique spike-specific TCRs reportedly recognized epitopes outside regions mutated in the B.1.351 and B.1.1.7 variants. CD4 TCRs associated with the vaccine covered the entire spike protein, and the dominant responses were in regions 160-218 and 743-854. Participants were mostly white British, with more females than males. The authors suggested clonal diversity may have been underestimated. Conclusions about previously exposed vaccinees were limited because only five to seven AZD1222 recipients were SARS-CoV-2 seropositive at baseline. After two AZD1222 doses, both the breadth and the depth of spike-specific TCRs were significantly higher than at day 0 and than in MenACWY recipients. In the small 56-69-year group, the increase in depth fell short of significance, most likely because of low power. Because no samples from the day 14 peak response were available, repertoires could be characterized only after the peak T cell response.

The CDR3 regions of human TCRbeta chains were analyzed by immunosequencing. Per the source publication's procedure: Repertoire TCRs were matched against a reference library of SARS-CoV-2-specific TCRs generated with the MIRA antigen-specificity platform. Breadth was defined as the fraction of unique TCRs that were SARS-CoV-2-associated, and depth was defined as the fraction of total T cells that were SARS-CoV-2-associated. Each spike-specific TCR was assigned to its reactive spike region and to a CD4 or CD8 class using the MIRA data. Log10-transformed breadth and depth values were compared by one-way ANOVA with Sidak's multiple comparisons tests. Imported from immuneACCESS, the table was reduced by TCRdb to in-frame sequences with V and J called. These copies leave out some clones; in studies compared against another copy, an unresolved V gene accounts for under half, and the cause of the remainder is not known. D and trimming come from the DNA, and the V and J calls and clone size come from that table. The sample data list some 150,000 clones, and 70% to 90% of these were observed just once. The ten largest make up around 3.5% of the sample.

The germline V gene yields KGHSH for CDR1 and LQKENI for CDR2. A distance of 11 bases separates the germline ends of V and J, which lose 5 bases and 1 base respectively. The CDR3 measures 14 amino acids from cysteine to phenylalanine. Only CDR3 DNA remains: 42 bases, in frame from the first base. Details on this clone: Its binding antigen is unknown. Base qualities are not at hand, and no much larger clone is one base apart.

Reading the label with the study, this specimen's time point is: baseline before first vaccination. The vaccinee samples were drawn from two UK trials, COV001 and COV002, one of which was a single-blind randomized controlled phase 2/3 trial testing AZD1222 (ChAdOx1 nCoV-19) in healthy adults. Trial participant PBMC samples were collected at day 0 and day 28 after the second dose for TCRbeta chain sequencing. The chain joins TRBV18 to TRBJ2-5; tentative D gene TRBD1, with 5 bases matching. Material: peripheral blood, obtained on day 0 of AZD1222 vaccination. The TCR originated in an adult in good health. The bases are TGTGCCAGCTCAGAGGACAACGCCCAAGAGACCCAGTACTTC. The encoded protein is CASSEDNAQETQYF. The reference TRBV18 and TRBJ2-5 proteins fill in what lies around the CDR3, so the full variable domain reads NAGVMQNPRHLVRRRGQEARLRCSPMKGHSHVYWYRQLPEEGLKFMVYLQKENIIDESGMPKERFSAEFPKEGPSILRIQQVVRGDSAAYFCASSEDNAQETQYFGPGTRLLVL.